Presented here are 32 T cell receptor beta chains from one specimen sequenced in a study of blood T cell repertoires in COVID-19. Sequencing was performed with immunoSEQ multiplex PCR; in TCRdb, only in-frame clones are kept and a portion is missing. The sample holds approximately 75,000 clones, around 90% seen once. The sample comprised peripheral blood. Source of these receptors: a human donor in a cohort sampled during active COVID-19.

The rearrangement joins TRBV5-1 to TRBJ2-3; 7 bases line up with TRBD2. Trimming at V came to 4 bases and at J to 4 bases, leaving 6 bases not matched to a gene. CDR3 length equals 14 residues. Per the germline V gene, CDR1 is SGHRS and CDR2 is YFSETQ. The CDR3 DNA reads TGCGCCAGCAGCCTGACTAGCATCGCAGATACGCAGTATTTT. Its translation is CASSLTSIADTQYF. Using reference TRBV5-1 and TRBJ2-3 for the parts outside the CDR3, the full variable domain is KAGVTQTPRYLIKTRGQQVTLSCSPISGHRSVSWYQQTPGQGLQFLFEYFSETQRNKGNFPGRFSGRQFSNSRSEMNVSTLELGDSALYLCASSLTSIADTQYFGPGTRLTVL.

This chain uses TRBV6-5 with TRBJ1-1; D not resolved. CDR3 length: 16 residues. V was shortened by 0 bases and J by 2 bases, with 13 bases between the two germline ends. Germline values: CDR1 MNHEY, CDR2 SVGAGI. In DNA, the CDR3 is TGTGCCAGCAGTTACTCGAGGCTAGGATTTAACACTGAAGCTTTCTTT. Translation gives CASSYSRLGFNTEAFF.

This rearrangement joins TRBV5-1 to TRBJ2-2, with TRBD2 identical over 10 bases. The CDR3 covers 16 residues. Germline V gene data show CDR1 as SGHRS and CDR2 as YFSETQ. V shed 4 bases, J shed 5 bases, and the junction held 8 bases outside the gene matches. CDR3 bases: TGCGCCAGCAGCCCCTTAGCGGGGGGCGGAACCGGGGAGCTGTTTTTT. It encodes CASSPLAGGGTGELFF. The whole variable domain, filled in from reference TRBV5-1 and TRBJ2-2, reads KAGVTQTPRYLIKTRGQQVTLSCSPISGHRSVSWYQQTPGQGLQFLFEYFSETQRNKGNFPGRFSGRQFSNSRSEMNVSTLELGDSALYLCASSPLAGGGTGELFFGEGSRLTVL.

The chain employs TRBV2 and TRBJ2-3, with D hard to call. From germline, CDR1 is SNHLY and CDR2 FYNNEI. Trimming removed 5 bases from V and 0 bases from J, with 9 bases in between. This CDR3 spans 14 amino acids. DNA of the CDR3: TGTGCCAGCAGTTGGCTCTCTAGCACAGATACGCAGTATTTT. Amino acid sequence: CASSWLSSTDTQYF.

This chain uses TRBV11-2 with TRBJ1-5; D is undetermined. V shed 5 bases and J shed 0 bases, with 11 bases lying between them. The germline CDR1 and CDR2 sequences are SGHAT and FQNNGV. The CDR3 is 15 amino acids. The CDR3 DNA sequence: TGTGCCAGCAGCGATGGAGCGTATAGCAATCAGCCCCAGCATTTT. It encodes CASSDGAYSNQPQHF.

This chain connects TRBV27 to TRBJ2-7, with TRBD1 identical over 7 bases. Germline values: CDR1 MNHEY, CDR2 SMNVEV (reference sequence). J was trimmed by 3 bases and V by 0 bases; bases with no gene match: 2. The CDR3 is made up of 14 amino acids. The CDR3 DNA reads as TGTGCCAGCAGTTTATCGAGACAGGGCTACGAGCAGTACTTC. The encoded protein is CASSLSRQGYEQYF.

The chain has TRBV6-5 and TRBJ2-7; 11 bases map to TRBD1. CDR3 length: 13 residues. V shed 10 bases and J 7 bases; nucleotides not matched to a gene: 9. Germline V lookup: CDR1 MNHEY, CDR2 SVGAGI. CDR3 bases: TGTGCCAACTCGGACAGGGGGCGACAAGAGCAGTACTTC. It is translated as CANSDRGRQEQYF.

The gene calls are TRBV19 and TRBJ1-1; D is perhaps TRBD1 (6 bases). This CDR3 has 15 residues. In germline, CDR1 is LNHDA, CDR2 SQIVND (reference sequence). The V and J ends lost 7 bases and 1 base respectively, with 16 bases between them. Written as DNA, the CDR3 is TGTGCCAGTACGGACCAGGGGAGGGGGAACACTGAAGCTTTCTTT. Residues: CASTDQGRGNTEAFF.

This clone showed up just once. The chain recombines TRBV5-6 with TRBJ2-7; no clear D. V lost 2 bases and J lost 4, with 4 bases in between. The germline V gene encodes CDR1 SGHDT and CDR2 YYEEEE. The CDR3 extends over 11 amino acids. CDR3 region: CASSFQYEQYF. In DNA form, the CDR3 reads TGTGCCAGCAGCTTTCAATACGAGCAGTACTTC. The whole variable domain, remainder taken from reference TRBV5-6 and TRBJ2-7, is DAGVTQSPTHLIKTRGQQVTLRCSPKSGHDTVSWYQQALGQGPQFIFQYYEEEERQRGNFPDRFSGHQFPNYSSELNVNALLLGDSALYLCASSFQYEQYFGPGTRLTVT.

The chain combines TRBV6-2 or TRBV6-3 with TRBJ1-2; TRBD1 is a possible D gene (6 bases). The CDR3 extends over 16 amino acids. The V gene's germline CDR1 is MNHEY and CDR2 SVGEGT. Trimming pared 6 bases from V and 10 bases from J, leaving 27 bases between. The DNA of the CDR3 is TGTGCCAGCAGCAAGGGCCGCGGACAGCCCAGTCTAGCCTACACCTTC. Protein: CASSKGRGQPSLAYTF.

The chain employs TRBV24-1 and TRBJ2-5, with 9 nucleotides matching TRBD2. There are 16 residues in the CDR3. Trimming took 2 bases from V and 0 from J; bases not matched to a gene: 3. CDR1 and CDR2 (germline): KGHDR, SFDVKD. For the CDR3, the DNA is TGTGCCACCAGTGATTCGAGCGGGGGGTACCAAGAGACCCAGTACTTC. This gives the protein CATSDSSGGYQETQYF.

The chain has TRBV7-6 and TRBJ1-4; D is undetermined. Deletions cut 6 bases from V and 5 bases from J, with 13 bases between. CDR3 size: 14 residues. CDR1 SGHVS and CDR2 FNYEAQ come from the germline V gene. The CDR3: CASSVSGVNEKLFF. The CDR3 DNA sequence: TGTGCCAGCAGTGTATCCGGGGTCAATGAAAAACTGTTTTTT.

The chain employs TRBV7-9 and TRBJ1-5, with D possibly matching TRBD1 (5 bases). V dropped 4 bases and J dropped 4 bases, with 11 bases sitting between them. Germline V gives CDR1 SEHNR, CDR2 FQNEAQ (reference sequence). The CDR3 runs 14 residues. CDR3 DNA sequence: TGTGCCAGCAGCTCCGACAGCCAAAATCAGCCCCAGCATTTT. Amino acid sequence: CASSSDSQNQPQHF.

The chain has TRBV7-2 and TRBJ2-1; 13 nucleotides match TRBD2. CDR1 is SGHTA, CDR2 FQGNSA, per germline. J gave up 3 bases and V 1 base, and 6 bases lay outside the gene matches. CDR3 length: 18 amino acids. CDR3 loop: CASSLELAGGPGYNEQFF. The DNA of the CDR3 is TGTGCCAGCAGCTTAGAACTAGCGGGGGGGCCTGGCTACAATGAGCAGTTCTTC. Full variable domain (outside the CDR3, taken from reference TRBV7-2 and TRBJ2-1): GAGVSQSPSNKVTEKGKDVELRCDPISGHTALYWYRQSLGQGLEFLIYFQGNSAPDKSGLPSDRFSAERTGGSVSTLTIQRTQQEDSAVYLCASSLELAGGPGYNEQFFGPGTRLTVL.

The V and J genes are TRBV5-1 and TRBJ2-6; 8 bases line up with TRBD1. Germline values: CDR1 SGHRS, CDR2 YFSETQ. The junction had 9 bases not matched to a gene; V was cut back by 2 bases and J by 2 bases. The length of the CDR3 is 18 residues. CDR3 nucleotide sequence: TGCGCCAGCAGCTTCTCTACTCAGGGGGCGGCTGGGGCCAACGTCCTGACTTTC. It yields the protein CASSFSTQGAAGANVLTF.

The chain uses TRBV7-2 and TRBJ2-5; 11 nucleotides line up with TRBD2. The CDR3 runs to 16 residues. The J segment lost 4 bases and the V segment lost 5 bases, leaving 9 bases of the junction unmatched. Germline CDR1 reads SGHTA; CDR2 reads FQGNSA. CDR3 bases: TGTGCCAGCAGCCACCCTCTAGCGGGGGGCGGAGAGACCCAGTACTTC. It codes for CASSHPLAGGGETQYF.

A single count supports this clone. The V call is TRBV7-8, the J call TRBJ1-5, with D tentatively TRBD1 (5 bases). Between the trimmed V and J ends, which lost 1 base and 4 bases, there was a span of 11 bases. This CDR3 is built from 15 residues. CDR1 SGHVS and CDR2 FQNEAQ come from the germline V gene. The CDR3 DNA follows: TGTGCCAGCAGCTTAGGAGGCGGGGGTAATCAGCCCCAGCATTTT. Protein sequence: CASSLGGGGNQPQHF.

CDR3 residues: CASSESGGYGYTF. CDR3 in DNA: TGCGCCAGCAGTGAGTCGGGGGGGTATGGCTACACCTTC. V is TRBV10-1 and J is TRBJ1-2; possible D gene TRBD1, 5 bases. Germline values: CDR1 WNHNN, CDR2 SYGVQD (reference sequence). This CDR3 is 13 amino acids long. Trimming took off 0 bases at V and 5 bases at J, with 7 bases between the two ends.

This chain uses TRBV18 with TRBJ1-5; tentatively, D is TRBD1 (6 bases). Per germline, CDR1 KGHSH and CDR2 LQKENI. Trimming cost V 3 bases and J 6 bases, with 21 bases left between them. The CDR3 spans 17 residues. CDR3: CASSPPSRGGKGQPQHF. The CDR3 nucleotides read TGTGCCAGCTCACCGCCTTCCAGGGGTGGTAAGGGTCAGCCCCAGCATTTT. The entire variable domain, with the rest obtained from reference TRBV18 and TRBJ1-5, is as follows: NAGVMQNPRHLVRRRGQEARLRCSPMKGHSHVYWYRQLPEEGLKFMVYLQKENIIDESGMPKERFSAEFPKEGPSILRIQQVVRGDSAAYFCASSPPSRGGKGQPQHFGDGTRLSIL.

This rearrangement joins TRBV10-3 to TRBJ2-5; 12 positions agree with TRBD2. J lost 9 bases, V lost 6 bases, and 11 bases had no gene match. This CDR3 comprises 15 residues. Germline CDR1 ENHRY, CDR2 SYGVKD. The CDR3 sequence: CAIRDSGLAGEAQYF. CDR3 nucleotides: TGTGCCATCAGAGACTCGGGACTAGCGGGTGAGGCCCAGTACTTC.

Here the CDR3 reads CASSPLSETQYF. DNA for the CDR3: TGTGCCAGCTCACCACTTAGCGAGACCCAGTACTTC. V gene TRBV18 combines with J gene TRBJ2-5; D remains unclear. The length of the CDR3 is 12 residues. V lost 1 base and J lost 5, with 5 bases in between. The germline V gene encodes CDR1 KGHSH and CDR2 LQKENI.

This chain joins TRBV6-6 and TRBJ2-7, with D possibly being TRBD1 (6 bases). The germline gives CDR1 MNHNY, CDR2 SVGAGI (reference sequence). The CDR3 loop spans 15 amino acids. V was cut by 7 bases and J by 2 bases, with 18 bases left in between. CDR3 region: CASNPKDRPPYEQYF. The DNA for the CDR3 is TGTGCCAGCAATCCCAAAGACAGGCCCCCCTACGAGCAGTACTTC.

This chain uses TRBV19 with TRBJ1-2; D unclear. Germline V gene sequence: CDR1 LNHDA, CDR2 SQIVND (reference sequence). Trimming took 6 bases from V and 2 from J, leaving 22 bases between them. The CDR3 extends over 17 amino acids. CDR3 nucleotides: TGTGCCAGTAGCATTGGAACAGAGAAGGCGGGAAACTATGGCTACACCTTC. It specifies CASSIGTEKAGNYGYTF.

J is TRBJ2-7 and V is TRBV24-1; 7 nucleotides agree with TRBD1. V lost 5 bases and J lost 2; bases outside the gene matches: 2. The CDR3 contains 13 residues. Germline CDR1 and CDR2: KGHDR and SFDVKD. The CDR3 protein is CATSGQGPYEQYF. The CDR3 bases are TGTGCCACCAGTGGACAGGGCCCCTACGAGCAGTACTTC.

CDR3 residues: CAINRGVGTEAFF. Written as DNA, the CDR3 is TGTGCCATTAACAGGGGGGTCGGGACTGAAGCTTTCTTT. The rearrangement uses TRBV6-6 and TRBJ1-1, with 8 positions matching TRBD1. Trimming cost V 10 bases and J 5 bases; bases outside gene matches: 9. Germline assignment: CDR1 MNHNY and CDR2 SVGAGI (reference sequence). This CDR3 region has 13 residues.

The chain uses TRBV6-5 and TRBJ2-1, with D maybe TRBD1 (5 bases). V was clipped by 10 bases and J by 9 bases, with 16 bases between them. CDR1 and CDR2 from the germline V gene are MNHEY and SVGAGI. The CDR3 has 12 amino acids. The CDR3 reads CAIATGTGEQFF. DNA of the CDR3: TGTGCCATTGCAACAGGTACCGGTGAGCAGTTCTTC.

The chain carries TRBV7-9 and TRBJ2-2, with a tentative D call TRBD1 (6 bases). Trimming shortened V by 5 bases and J by 7 bases, and 17 bases separated the two germline ends. The CDR3 loop spans 15 amino acids. The germline V gene encodes CDR1 SEHNR and CDR2 FQNEAQ (reference sequence). The CDR3 protein is CASSQLAGVVGELFF. The CDR3, as DNA: TGTGCCAGCAGCCAACTCGCAGGGGTAGTCGGGGAGCTGTTTTTT.

CDR3 region: CATSVAGLAGELFF. The DNA for the CDR3 is TGTGCCACCAGTGTGGCAGGGCTTGCCGGGGAGCTGTTTTTT. This rearrangement joins TRBV24-1 to TRBJ2-2, with D tentatively TRBD1 (5 bases). The CDR3 sequence is 14 residues long. V dropped 5 bases and J dropped 6 bases, with 12 bases sitting between them. Germline-derived CDR1 and CDR2 are KGHDR and SFDVKD.

The CDR3 DNA is TGTGCTTCTACAGCCGGGACATTTTACGAGCAGTACTTC. It encodes CASTAGTFYEQYF. The chain couples TRBV10-3 to TRBJ2-7; D is perhaps TRBD1 (6 bases). This CDR3 is built from 13 residues. Germline-derived CDR1 and CDR2 are ENHRY and SYGVKD.

CDR3 amino acids: CAASVLTGAGELFF. The CDR3 bases are TGCGCCGCCTCGGTCTTGACAGGAGCAGGGGAGCTGTTTTTT. This sequence joins TRBV5-1 and TRBJ2-2, with D possibly matching TRBD1 (6 bases). The CDR3 totals 14 residues. Trimming removed 10 bases from V and 8 bases from J, with 21 bases in between. In germline, CDR1 is SGHRS, CDR2 YFSETQ.

J is TRBJ2-3 and V is TRBV3-1 (or the pseudogene TRBV3-2); 7 nucleotides align to TRBD2. The CDR3 loop spans 15 amino acids. J gave up 6 bases and V 1 base, and 7 bases lay outside the gene matches. Looked up from germline, CDR1 is LGHDT and CDR2 is YNNKEL (reference sequence). CDR3: CASSQVTSAYDTQYF. DNA of the CDR3: TGTGCCAGCAGCCAAGTAACTAGCGCATACGATACGCAGTATTTT.

This chain joins TRBV4-2 and TRBJ1-1, with D possibly being TRBD1 (5 bases). V lost 4 bases and J 4 bases, leaving 13 bases between the germline ends. CDR1 is LGHNA and CDR2 is YNFKEQ in the germline V gene. The CDR3 is 14 amino acids. The CDR3 DNA is TGTGCCAGCAGCCTTCAGTCAGGGCCCACTGAAGCTTTCTTT. Residues: CASSLQSGPTEAFF.